Shown below are 32 T cell receptor beta chains from a single sample sequenced in a study of radiotherapy plus CTLA-4 blockade in lung cancer. Measured with immunoSEQ multiplex PCR; TCRdb has only the in-frame clones, and not every one. The profile shows tens of thousands of clones, about 80% of them singletons. The sample was peripheral blood, taken from a patient treated with radiotherapy plus ipilimumab. Receptors were obtained from a human donor with non-small cell lung cancer who had stable disease on radiotherapy plus ipilimumab.

This clone has a handful of counts. The chain employs TRBV5-6 and TRBJ2-1; unclear D gene. With 1 base removed from V and 4 bases from J, the gap between germline ends came to 3 bases. The CDR3 length is 12 residues. Per the germline V gene, CDR1 is SGHDT and CDR2 is YYEEEE. CDR3 nucleotide sequence: TGTGCCAGCAGCTTGAGTTACAATGAGCAGTTCTTC. It specifies CASSLSYNEQFF.

V gene TRBV5-4 combines with J gene TRBJ2-1, with D possibly matching TRBD1 (6 bases). The V gene's germline CDR1 is SGHNT and CDR2 YYREEE (reference sequence). Trimming removed 0 bases at V and 8 bases at J, with 9 bases between. The CDR3 spans 13 residues. The CDR3 sequence: CASSLDRVDEQFF. CDR3 nucleotide sequence: TGTGCCAGCAGCTTGGACAGGGTGGATGAGCAGTTCTTC.

This chain uses TRBV7-9 with TRBJ2-3, with TRBD2 matching over 10 bases. V shed 5 bases, J shed 2 bases, and the junction held 7 bases outside the gene matches. CDR1 is SEHNR and CDR2 is FQNEAQ in the germline V gene (reference sequence). The CDR3 sequence is 16 residues long. CDR3 in amino acids: CASSPSTSGVTDTQYF. The CDR3 DNA reads TGTGCCAGCAGCCCGTCTACTAGCGGGGTCACAGATACGCAGTATTTT.

The chain links TRBV9 to TRBJ2-1; 9 positions match TRBD1. Germline V gives CDR1 SGDLS, CDR2 YYNGEE. Trimming at V came to 0 bases and at J to 4 bases, leaving 8 bases not matched to a gene. The CDR3 totals 17 residues. CDR3 protein: CASSVGDRANPYNEQFF. For the CDR3, the DNA is TGTGCCAGCAGCGTAGGGGACAGGGCCAATCCATACAATGAGCAGTTCTTC.

The V call is TRBV29-1, the J call TRBJ2-5; D tentatively reads TRBD1 or TRBD2 (5 bases each). The CDR3 has 13 residues. Trimming stripped 2 bases from V and 4 bases from J, with 11 bases between. From germline, CDR1 is SQVTM and CDR2 ANQGSEA. The CDR3 bases are TGCAGCGTTGAAAGGGGCCGGGGAGAGACCCAGTACTTC. This sequence encodes CSVERGRGETQYF.

This rearrangement joins TRBV2 to TRBJ1-2; possible D gene TRBD1, 5 bases. This CDR3 is built from 13 residues. Germline loops: CDR1 SNHLY, CDR2 FYNNEI. The ends were cut back, 4 bases at V and 4 bases at J, with 10 bases in the middle. CDR3 sequence (DNA): TGTGCCAGCAGTGCCCGGGGCGTCTATGGCTACACCTTC. Residues: CASSARGVYGYTF.

V gene TRBV4-1 combines with J gene TRBJ2-1; D remains unclear. CDR1 and CDR2 from the germline V gene are MGHRA and YSYEKL. The CDR3 loop spans 15 amino acids. Trimming took off 0 bases at V and 6 bases at J, with 12 bases between the two ends. CDR3 DNA sequence: TGCGCCAGCAGCCAAGACAGCCGCCCGACCAATGAGCAGTTCTTC. This gives the protein CASSQDSRPTNEQFF.

The V gene is TRBV6-6, the J gene TRBJ1-5; 7 bases match TRBD1. The ends lost 2 bases at V and 6 bases at J; junction bases unmatched: 4. CDR3 size: 14 residues. CDR1 is MNHNY and CDR2 is SVGAGI in the germline V gene (reference sequence). The CDR3 region has the DNA TGTGCCAGCAGTTACAGGGGGCAAAGTCAGCCCCAGCATTTT. It specifies CASSYRGQSQPQHF.

The chain combines TRBV9 with TRBJ1-2, with D possibly matching TRBD1 (5 bases). The V end lost 0 bases, the J end lost 4 bases, and 10 bases lay between the germline ends. The CDR3 loop spans 14 amino acids. Germline-derived CDR1 and CDR2 are SGDLS and YYNGEE. In DNA, the CDR3 is TGTGCCAGCAGCGTAGCTAGGGACTCCTATGGCTACACCTTC. Its protein product is CASSVARDSYGYTF.

This clone was counted a single time. The chain combines TRBV19 with TRBJ1-1; TRBD1 matches 12 bases. The CDR3 covers 14 residues. CDR1 LNHDA and CDR2 SQIVND come from the germline V gene (reference sequence). The V gene end was trimmed by 5 bases and the J gene end by 11 bases; junction bases not matched to a gene: 9. The DNA for the CDR3 is TGTGCCAGTAGTTCCTGGGACAGGGGGCTGGATGCTTTCTTT. Its translation: CASSSWDRGLDAFF. Together with reference TRBV19 and TRBJ1-1, the CDR3 gives the full variable domain: DGGITQSPKYLFRKEGQNVTLSCEQNLNHDAMYWYRQDPGQGLRLIYYSQIVNDFQKGDIAEGYSVSREKKESFPLTVTSAQKNPTAFYLCASSSWDRGLDAFFGQGTRLTVV.

The J gene is TRBJ2-5, the V gene TRBV30, with TRBD2 matching over 11 bases. V lost 0 bases and J lost 5; bases outside the gene matches: 5. Per germline, CDR1 GTSNPN and CDR2 SVGIG (reference sequence). The CDR3 has 15 amino acids. In DNA form, the CDR3 reads TGTGCCTGGAGTGTAATAGCGGGAGGGCCGGAGACCCAGTACTTC. Its protein product is CAWSVIAGGPETQYF.

The chain combines TRBV28 with TRBJ1-5; TRBD1 is a possible D gene (6 bases). With 6 bases removed from V and 2 bases from J, the gap between germline ends came to 17 bases. CDR1 and CDR2 (germline): MDHEN, SYDVKM. The CDR3 contains 16 residues. The CDR3, as DNA: TGTGCCAGCAGGATAGGTCAGGGGCCGGGCAATCAGCCCCAGCATTTT. Residues: CASRIGQGPGNQPQHF.

The table lists this clone with a few counts. The V call is TRBV28, the J call TRBJ2-7; no reliable D call. V dropped 7 bases and J dropped 5 bases, with 18 bases sitting between them. CDR1 and CDR2 from the germline V gene are MDHEN and SYDVKM. The CDR3 runs 14 residues. The CDR3 loop reads CASTNYPQKDEQYF. The CDR3 bases are TGTGCCAGCACCAATTACCCCCAGAAAGACGAGCAGTACTTC.

This clone was observed once. The chain combines TRBV2 with TRBJ1-1; D remains unclear. The CDR3 runs to 13 residues. V was pared by 8 bases and J by 0 bases, with 10 bases between. Germline values: CDR1 SNHLY, CDR2 FYNNEI. The CDR3 loop is CASLGSMNTEAFF. The CDR3 DNA follows: TGTGCCAGCTTGGGCAGCATGAACACTGAAGCTTTCTTT. Complete variable domain (other parts from reference TRBV2 and TRBJ1-1): EPEVTQTPSHQVTQMGQEVILRCVPISNHLYFYWYRQILGQKVEFLVSFYNNEISEKSEIFDDQFSVERPDGSNFTLKIRSTKLEDSAMYFCASLGSMNTEAFFGQGTRLTVV.

This sequence joins TRBV7-8 and TRBJ2-7, with D perhaps matching TRBD2 (6 bases). Germline V gives CDR1 SGHVS, CDR2 FQNEAQ. The ends were cut back, 3 bases at V and 3 bases at J, with 15 bases in the middle. The CDR3 length is 15 residues. CDR3 sequence: CASSLRRGLGYEQYF. For the CDR3, the DNA is TGTGCCAGCAGCTTGAGGCGGGGACTGGGCTACGAGCAGTACTTC.

This sequence joins TRBV9 and TRBJ2-3; 8 nucleotides agree with TRBD2. The CDR3 extends over 16 amino acids. Germline-derived CDR1 and CDR2 are SGDLS and YYNGEE. The V and J ends lost 0 bases and 0 bases, in that order; junction bases with no gene match: 3. The CDR3 spells CASSVVAGGSTDTQYF. The CDR3 nucleotides are TGTGCCAGCAGCGTAGTTGCGGGGGGTAGCACAGATACGCAGTATTTT.

The V gene is TRBV7-9, the J gene TRBJ2-7; 7 bases are a match to TRBD1. Looked up from germline, CDR1 is SEHNR and CDR2 is FQNEAQ (reference sequence). CDR3 length: 12 amino acids. The trim removed 1 base at V and 11 bases at J, leaving 5 bases unmatched. The CDR3 DNA sequence: TGTGCCAGCAGCTTAGGATACGGGACAGAGTACTTC. Encoded protein: CASSLGYGTEYF.

This clone was seen only once. This chain connects TRBV2 to TRBJ2-3; 8 nucleotides match TRBD1. J lost 9 bases, V lost 3 bases, and 5 bases had no gene match. Germline lookup yields CDR1 SNHLY and CDR2 FYNNEI. The CDR3 runs 13 residues. CDR3: CASSDIQGDTQYF. DNA of the CDR3: TGTGCCAGCAGTGATATACAGGGGGACACGCAGTATTTT.

V is TRBV30 and J is TRBJ2-2, with TRBD1 matching over 8 bases. CDR3 length: 15 residues. Germline V CDR1 and CDR2: GTSNPN, SVGIG (reference sequence). V trimming: 2 bases; J trimming: 0 bases; junction bases outside the gene matches: 2. In DNA form, the CDR3 reads TGTGCCTGGAGTCGGGACAGGACGAACACCGGGGAGCTGTTTTTT. Its protein is CAWSRDRTNTGELFF.

This clone was observed a handful of times. The rearrangement uses TRBV28 and TRBJ1-5, with D possibly matching TRBD1 (6 bases). Trimming took 5 bases from V and 0 from J, leaving 8 bases between them. This CDR3 region has 14 residues. From germline, CDR1 is MDHEN and CDR2 SYDVKM. CDR3 bases: TGTGCCAGCAGTAGGACAGTTAGCAATCAGCCCCAGCATTTT. It yields the protein CASSRTVSNQPQHF. Based on the CDR3 plus reference TRBV28 and TRBJ1-5, the full variable domain is DVKVTQSSRYLVKRTGEKVFLECVQDMDHENMFWYRQDPGLGLRLIYFSYDVKMKEKGDIPEGYSVSREKKERFSLILESASTNQTSMYLCASSRTVSNQPQHFGDGTRLSIL.

The V gene is TRBV19, the J gene TRBJ2-2; 12 bases align to TRBD2. The CDR3 covers 16 residues. From germline, CDR1 is LNHDA and CDR2 SQIVND (reference sequence). Trimming took 4 bases from V and 4 from J; bases not matched to a gene: 4. CDR3 coding DNA: TGTGCCAGTAGTACCGGACTAGCGGGAATCACCGGGGAGCTGTTTTTT. It encodes CASSTGLAGITGELFF.

The chain employs TRBV27 and TRBJ1-2; tentatively, D is TRBD1 (6 bases). The CDR3 contains 13 residues. The V gene's germline CDR1 is MNHEY and CDR2 SMNVEV (reference sequence). Trimming left V 5 bases short and J 6 bases short, with 13 bases between. This chain's CDR3 is CASSLSRDNGYTF. The CDR3 DNA reads as TGTGCCAGCAGTCTGTCCCGGGACAATGGCTACACCTTC.

As concerns this clone: Within the sample, other DNA sequences also encode this same CDR3. The V and J genes are TRBV5-1 and TRBJ1-4; D gene uncertain. From germline, CDR1 is SGHRS and CDR2 YFSETQ. The germline V and J ends were trimmed by 4 bases and 3 bases, with 10 bases remaining between them. This CDR3 contains 14 residues. This CDR3 is CASSLAGSNEKLFF. CDR3 nucleotides: TGCGCCAGCAGCCTTGCAGGATCTAATGAAAAACTGTTTTTT.

This chain uses TRBV28 with TRBJ1-5; TRBD1 matches at 11 bases. Germline V gene sequence: CDR1 MDHEN, CDR2 SYDVKM. V was pared by 6 bases and J by 4 bases, with 2 bases of the junction left unmatched. The CDR3 has 14 amino acids. CDR3 amino acids: CASRRDRGNQPQHF. The CDR3 DNA is TGTGCCAGCAGGAGGGACAGGGGGAATCAGCCCCAGCATTTT.

There are a few counts of this clone. In DNA form, the CDR3 reads TGTGCCAGCAGTGAACAGGGGGGGAACACCGGGGAGCTGTTTTTT. This translates into CASSEQGGNTGELFF. The chain employs TRBV6-4 and TRBJ2-2, with 8 bases aligning to TRBD1. This CDR3 is 15 amino acids long. V lost 3 bases, J lost 1 base, and 1 base stayed unmatched. Per the germline V gene, CDR1 is MRHNA and CDR2 is SNTAGT.

V and J are TRBV28 and TRBJ1-1; D might be TRBD1 (6 bases). Germline CDR1 MDHEN, CDR2 SYDVKM. Deletions cut 6 bases from V and 5 bases from J, with 10 bases between. The length of the CDR3 is 12 residues. The CDR3 protein is CASSRGWTEAFF. In DNA, the CDR3 is TGTGCCAGCAGCAGGGGCTGGACTGAAGCTTTCTTT.

This chain connects TRBV4-1 to TRBJ1-4; D not certain. From germline, CDR1 is MGHRA and CDR2 YSYEKL. CDR3 length: 15 amino acids. V was clipped by 5 bases and J by 7 bases, with 17 bases between them. The CDR3 region has the DNA TGCGCCAGCAGCGATGGGGAGTTAAGAGGTGAAAAACTGTTTTTT. Amino acid sequence: CASSDGELRGEKLFF.

The chain joins TRBV7-3 to TRBJ2-7; 9 nucleotides agree with TRBD1. The ends lost 5 bases at V and 5 bases at J; junction bases unmatched: 7. This CDR3 is 14 amino acids long. Germline V gene lookup returns CDR1 SGHTA and CDR2 FQGTGA. The CDR3 here is CASSRGQGRNEQYF. The CDR3 DNA follows: TGTGCCAGCAGCCGCGGACAGGGGCGAAACGAGCAGTACTTC.

This rearrangement joins TRBV5-1 to TRBJ2-1; TRBD2 matches at 12 bases. The CDR3 totals 15 residues. Losses at the gene ends were 4 bases for V and 6 bases for J; bases not matched to a gene: 5. CDR1 and CDR2 from the germline V gene are SGHRS and YFSETQ. The CDR3 nucleotides are TGCGCCAGCAGCCCTCTAGCGGGAGGGGTCAATGAGCAGTTCTTC. Encoded protein: CASSPLAGGVNEQFF.

J is TRBJ2-3 and V is TRBV2; D not resolved. This CDR3 comprises 14 residues. Per the germline V gene, CDR1 is SNHLY and CDR2 is FYNNEI. Trimming stripped 2 bases from V and 2 bases from J, with 8 bases between. The DNA for the CDR3 is TGTGCCAGCAGTGAAACGCCATTCACAGATACGCAGTATTTT. Protein: CASSETPFTDTQYF.

The V gene is TRBV30, the J gene TRBJ1-3, with D tentatively TRBD1 (5 bases). Germline-derived CDR1 and CDR2 are GTSNPN and SVGIG (reference sequence). The length of the CDR3 is 15 residues. Trimming removed 3 bases at V and 0 bases at J, with 12 bases between. The CDR3 DNA follows: TGTGCCTGGAGCCCCGACAGTTACTCTGGAAACACCATATATTTT. It codes for CAWSPDSYSGNTIYF.

The chain carries TRBV7-8 and TRBJ2-7; the D gene is possibly TRBD2 (7 bases). The CDR3 has 16 residues. CDR1 and CDR2 from the germline V gene are SGHVS and FQNEAQ. Trimming shortened V by 5 bases and J by 2 bases, and 19 bases separated the two germline ends. DNA for the CDR3: TGTGCCAGCAGCCCCCCAAGGGGGGGATTCCCCTACGAGCAGTACTTC. Its protein product is CASSPPRGGFPYEQYF.